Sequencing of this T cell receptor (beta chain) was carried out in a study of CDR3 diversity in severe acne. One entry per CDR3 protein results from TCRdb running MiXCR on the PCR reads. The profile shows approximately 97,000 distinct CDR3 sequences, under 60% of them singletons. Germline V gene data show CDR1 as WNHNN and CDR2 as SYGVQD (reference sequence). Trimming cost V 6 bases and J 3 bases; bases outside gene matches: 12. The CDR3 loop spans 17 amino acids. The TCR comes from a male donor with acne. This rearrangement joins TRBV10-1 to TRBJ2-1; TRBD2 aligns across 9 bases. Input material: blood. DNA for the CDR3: TGCGCCAGCAGAGGGGTCCTAACTAGCGGGCGCTACAATGAGCAGTTCTTC. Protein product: CASRGVLTSGRYNEQFF.